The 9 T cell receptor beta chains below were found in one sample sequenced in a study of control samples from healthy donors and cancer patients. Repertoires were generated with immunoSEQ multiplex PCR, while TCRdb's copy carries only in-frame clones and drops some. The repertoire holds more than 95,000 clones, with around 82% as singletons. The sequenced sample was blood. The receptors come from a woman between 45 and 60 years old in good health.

In DNA, the CDR3 is TGTGCCAGCAGCGTACAGGGGGCTGTTGACACCGGGGAGCTGTTTTTT. Its protein product is CASSVQGAVDTGELFF. The chain employs TRBV9 and TRBJ2-2, with 8 positions matching TRBD1. The CDR3 extends over 16 amino acids. Germline assignment: CDR1 SGDLS and CDR2 YYNGEE. The V gene end was trimmed by 1 base and the J gene end by 3 bases; junction bases not matched to a gene: 5.

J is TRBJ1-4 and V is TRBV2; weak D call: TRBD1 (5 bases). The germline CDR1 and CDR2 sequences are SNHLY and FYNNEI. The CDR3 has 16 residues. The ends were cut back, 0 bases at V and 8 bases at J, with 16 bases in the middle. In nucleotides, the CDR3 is TGTGCCAGCAGTGAAGCTACCCTGGACATAGGGGAAAAACTGTTTTTT. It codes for CASSEATLDIGEKLFF.

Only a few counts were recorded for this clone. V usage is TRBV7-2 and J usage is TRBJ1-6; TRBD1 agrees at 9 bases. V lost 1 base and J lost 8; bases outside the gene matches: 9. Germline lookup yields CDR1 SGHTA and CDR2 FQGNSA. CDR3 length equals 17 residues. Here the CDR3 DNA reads TGTGCCAGCAGCTTAGTTCCGGGGGGACAGGGTTATTCACCCCTCCACTTT. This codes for CASSLVPGGQGYSPLHF.

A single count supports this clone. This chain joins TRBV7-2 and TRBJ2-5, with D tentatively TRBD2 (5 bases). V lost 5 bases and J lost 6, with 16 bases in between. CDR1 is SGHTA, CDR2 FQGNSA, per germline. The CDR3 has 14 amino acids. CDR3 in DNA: TGTGCCAGCAGCCCTCCACGGACTCGGAAGACCCAGTACTTC. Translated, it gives CASSPPRTRKTQYF.

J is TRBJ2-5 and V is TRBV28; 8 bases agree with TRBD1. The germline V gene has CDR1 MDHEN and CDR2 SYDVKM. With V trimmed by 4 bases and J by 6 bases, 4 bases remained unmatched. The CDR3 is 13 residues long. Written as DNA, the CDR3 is TGTGCCAGCAGTTGGACAGGGCGGAAGACCCAGTACTTC. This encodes CASSWTGRKTQYF.

The CDR3 spells CASRLSGQGYTEAFF. The CDR3 coding sequence is TGCGCCAGCAGACTATCGGGACAGGGGTACACTGAAGCTTTCTTT. The V call is TRBV5-1, the J call TRBJ1-1; 10 nucleotides line up with TRBD1. The CDR3 consists of 15 residues. The junction had 7 bases not matched to a gene; V was cut back by 5 bases and J by 3 bases. CDR1 and CDR2 from the germline V gene are SGHRS and YFSETQ.

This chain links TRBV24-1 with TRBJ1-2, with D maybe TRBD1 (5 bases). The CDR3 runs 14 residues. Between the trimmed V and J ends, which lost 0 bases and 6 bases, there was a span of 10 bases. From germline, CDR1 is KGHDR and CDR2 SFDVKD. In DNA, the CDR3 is TGTGCCACCAGTGATTTGCAAGGCAGGGATGGCTACACCTTC. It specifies CATSDLQGRDGYTF.

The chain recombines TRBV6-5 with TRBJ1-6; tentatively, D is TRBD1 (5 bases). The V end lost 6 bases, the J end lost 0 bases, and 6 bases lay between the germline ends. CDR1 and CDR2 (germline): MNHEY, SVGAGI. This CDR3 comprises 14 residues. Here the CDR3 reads CASRRGSYNSPLHF. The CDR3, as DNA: TGTGCCAGCAGAAGGGGCTCCTATAATTCACCCCTCCACTTT.

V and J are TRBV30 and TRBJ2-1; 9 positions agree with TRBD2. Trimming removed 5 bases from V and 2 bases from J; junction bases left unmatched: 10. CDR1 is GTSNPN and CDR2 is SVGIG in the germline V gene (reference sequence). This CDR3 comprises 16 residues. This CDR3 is CAWDLGGGRAYNEQFF. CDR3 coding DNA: TGTGCCTGGGACCTCGGCGGCGGGAGGGCCTACAATGAGCAGTTCTTC.